This passage covers 27 T cell receptor beta chains from one sample sequenced in a study of human T cells and chemical hapten exposure. Time point noted: patch test 1, 2 weeks after DPC sensitization. Noted treatment: therapeutic diphenylcyclopropenone sensitization with weekly scalp DPC. TCRdb itself ran the RACE reads through MiXCR, one entry per CDR3 protein. Among around 380,000 distinct CDR3 sequences listed, roughly 4.8% were seen once. Source: whole blood, taken in connection with sensitization to the hapten diphenylcyclopropenone (DPC). The source of these receptors is a woman between 50 and 59 years old with alopecia areata. Some clones in this sample may be carry-over from other donors' samples.

This clonotype was seen only a few times. V is TRBV7-2 and J is TRBJ2-1, with 10 bases matching TRBD2. The germline V gene has CDR1 SGHTA and CDR2 FQGNSA. The CDR3 covers 15 residues. Trimming removed 5 bases from V and 4 bases from J; junction bases left unmatched: 5. In nucleotides, the CDR3 is TGTGCCAGCAGCCCTCAGCGGGGGGGGTACAATGAGCAGTTCTTC. This translates into CASSPQRGGYNEQFF.

The chain couples TRBV20-1 to TRBJ2-3; perhaps D is TRBD1 or TRBD2 (5 bases each). Germline values: CDR1 DFQATT, CDR2 SNEGSKA (reference sequence). The CDR3 is 15 residues long. The V gene lost 3 bases and the J gene lost 0 bases, with 13 bases spanning the gap. CDR3: CSASRDDPSTDTQYF. DNA for the CDR3: TGCAGTGCTAGTAGGGACGATCCTAGCACAGATACGCAGTATTTT.

Details on this clonotype: A much larger clonotype is one base distant, so this may be a read error. This chain connects TRBV27 to TRBJ1-4; D gene uncertain. V was shortened by 6 bases and J by 0 bases, with 20 bases between the two germline ends. CDR1 is MNHEY, CDR2 SMNVEV, per germline (reference sequence). CDR3 length: 18 amino acids. This CDR3 is CASSLDGRTIATNEKLFF. DNA for the CDR3: TGTGCCAGCAGCCTTGATGGCAGAACTATAGCAACTAATGAAAAACTGTTTTTT. Filled out from reference TRBV27 and TRBJ1-4, the complete variable domain reads EAQVTQNPRYLITVTGKKLTVTCSQNMNHEYMSWYRQDPGLGLRQIYYSMNVEVTDKGDVPEGYKVSRKEKRNFPLILESPSPNQTSLYFCASSLDGRTIATNEKLFFGSGTQLSVL.

This clonotype appeared many times. This chain connects TRBV12-3 or TRBV12-4 to TRBJ1-2; D possibly corresponds to TRBD1 (5 bases). The CDR3 extends over 15 amino acids. Trimming shortened V by 7 bases and J by 6 bases, and 21 bases separated the two germline ends. This CDR3 is CASTSLGTARDGYTF. Written as DNA, the CDR3 is TGTGCCAGCACCAGTCTGGGGACGGCAAGAGATGGCTACACCTTC.

There are a few counts of this clonotype. The V gene is TRBV6-2 or TRBV6-3, the J gene TRBJ2-1; 9 bases match TRBD2. CDR3 length equals 21 residues. Germline lookup yields CDR1 MNHEY and CDR2 SVGEGT. The V segment lost 7 bases and the J segment 0 bases; nucleotides outside the gene matches: 22. The CDR3 sequence: CASTPMSPRLAVKSSYNEQFF. CDR3 coding DNA: TGTGCCAGCACGCCCATGAGCCCTCGACTAGCGGTCAAGAGCTCCTACAATGAGCAGTTCTTC.

This clonotype has at least ten counts. V gene TRBV10-3 combines with J gene TRBJ2-3; unclear D gene. Germline V gene sequence: CDR1 ENHRY, CDR2 SYGVKD. The germline V and J ends were trimmed by 11 bases and 7 bases, with 16 bases remaining between them. This CDR3 is 12 amino acids long. Here the CDR3 reads CASYNGRNTQYF. In DNA, the CDR3 is TGTGCCTCTTATAACGGTCGGAATACGCAGTATTTT.

This clonotype has just a few counts. The chain carries TRBV9 and TRBJ2-1, with 8 bases fitting TRBD2. Germline lookup yields CDR1 SGDLS and CDR2 YYNGEE. This CDR3 is built from 15 residues. J lost 6 bases, V lost 4 bases, and 9 bases had no gene match. The CDR3 region has the DNA TGTGCCAGCAGCCCCTCCGGGGGGGAGGGCAATGAGCAGTTCTTC. Translated: CASSPSGGEGNEQFF.

In its sample, this clonotype was seen many times. This chain joins TRBV7-6 and TRBJ1-1; possibly TRBD1 for D (5 bases). CDR1 and CDR2 from the germline V gene are SGHVS and FNYEAQ. Between the trimmed V and J ends, which lost 4 bases and 2 bases, there was a span of 8 bases. The CDR3 totals 13 residues. The CDR3, as DNA: TGTGCCAGCAGCTGGGACGGTAACACTGAAGCTTTCTTT. It yields the protein CASSWDGNTEAFF.

This clonotype was counted ten times or more. This chain links TRBV6-5 with TRBJ2-1; 11 nucleotides align to TRBD1. This CDR3 spans 14 amino acids. The junction had 8 bases not matched to a gene; V was cut back by 6 bases and J by 10 bases. CDR1 is MNHEY and CDR2 is SVGAGI in the germline V gene. CDR3 in amino acids: CASRGTGGMGEQFF. CDR3 bases: TGTGCCAGCAGGGGGACAGGGGGAATGGGGGAGCAGTTCTTC.

Many counts were recorded for this clonotype. CDR3 nucleotides: TGTGCCAGCAGCTTAGGGCCAGGACGAGCTTTGGTTTCTGGGGCCAACGTCCTGACTTTC. Its protein product is CASSLGPGRALVSGANVLTF. The chain uses TRBV11-2 and TRBJ2-6, with unresolved D. This CDR3 contains 20 residues. The V gene's germline CDR1 is SGHAT and CDR2 FQNNGV. Trimming removed 1 base at V and 1 base at J, with 20 bases between.

The sample holds many counts of this clonotype. The chain has TRBV20-1 and TRBJ1-5; tentative D call: TRBD1 (6 bases). V lost 4 bases and J 4 bases, leaving 11 bases between the germline ends. The length of the CDR3 is 13 residues. Looked up from germline, CDR1 is DFQATT and CDR2 is SNEGSKA (reference sequence). The CDR3, as DNA: TGCAGTGCTATAAGGGGGGCTAATCAGCCCCAGCATTTT. Amino acid sequence: CSAIRGANQPQHF.

A few counts support this clonotype. The chain uses TRBV6-5 and TRBJ1-1, with D possibly TRBD1 on 5 matching bases. Germline V gene sequence: CDR1 MNHEY, CDR2 SVGAGI. Trimming shortened V by 5 bases and J by 5 bases, and 18 bases separated the two germline ends. The CDR3 has 15 amino acids. Here the CDR3 DNA reads TGTGCCAGCAGTACCCCCGGGGCGCCGGTTACTGAAGCTTTCTTT. Translation: CASSTPGAPVTEAFF.

The table lists this clonotype with many counts. The J gene is TRBJ2-7, the V gene TRBV7-6; D is perhaps TRBD1 (5 bases). V was clipped by 1 base and J by 3 bases, with 7 bases between them. Germline values: CDR1 SGHVS, CDR2 FNYEAQ. CDR3 size: 13 residues. The CDR3 loop is CASSLDRYYEQYF. The CDR3 DNA is TGTGCCAGCAGCTTAGACAGGTACTACGAGCAGTACTTC.

In its sample, this clonotype was seen many times. An end of the junction differs from the germline gene, which may be a read error. V and J are TRBV11-2 and TRBJ2-7, with D perhaps matching TRBD2 (5 bases). The germline gives CDR1 SGHAT, CDR2 FQNNGV. CDR3 length equals 11 residues. The CDR3 sequence: CASSPGLGSHF. The CDR3 DNA is TGTGCCAGCAGCCCTGGACTCGGTTCGCACTTC.

In its sample, this clonotype was seen many times. The rearrangement links TRBV27 to TRBJ1-5; no reliable D call. V lost 2 bases and J 4 bases, leaving 9 bases between the germline ends. Germline CDR1 reads MNHEY; CDR2 reads SMNVEV (reference sequence). The CDR3 runs 14 residues. For the CDR3, the DNA is TGTGCCAGCAGTTTAAGAGAAAGGAATCAGCCCCAGCATTTT. Amino acids: CASSLRERNQPQHF.

This rearrangement joins TRBV7-6 to TRBJ1-1; perhaps TRBD1 as D (6 bases). This CDR3 region has 13 residues. Germline V gene data show CDR1 as SGHVS and CDR2 as FNYEAQ. V lost 5 bases, J lost 5 bases, and 12 bases lay in between. The CDR3 nucleotides are TGTGCCAGCAGCGACGGGGGGCAGACTGAAGCTTTCTTT. Translated: CASSDGGQTEAFF.

In this sample, this clonotype turned up many times. The CDR3 region has the DNA TGTGCCAGCAGCTTTCGAGGACAGGGGCTTGCAACTAATGAAAAACTGTTTTTT. Protein: CASSFRGQGLATNEKLFF. The V call is TRBV5-5, the J call TRBJ1-4, with TRBD1 matching 9 bases. J gave up 0 bases and V 2 bases, and 8 bases lay outside the gene matches. Germline V CDR1 and CDR2: SGHKS, YYEKEE (reference sequence). This CDR3 is 18 amino acids long.

This clonotype has at least ten counts. The rearrangement links TRBV28 to TRBJ2-3; TRBD2 matches at 7 bases. Germline V lookup: CDR1 MDHEN, CDR2 SYDVKM. The CDR3 runs to 14 residues. V trimming: 4 bases; J trimming: 6 bases; junction bases outside the gene matches: 7. The DNA of the CDR3 is TGTGCCAGCAGTTCCGGACTAGGCGCGGATACGCAGTATTTT. As protein: CASSSGLGADTQYF.

The chain joins TRBV15 to TRBJ1-5; possibly TRBD1 for D (6 bases). The CDR3 totals 16 residues. Per the germline V gene, CDR1 is LNHNV and CDR2 is YYDKDF (reference sequence). V was clipped by 1 base and J by 1 base, with 11 bases between them. The CDR3 loop is CATSRGYGGSNQPQHF. CDR3 bases: TGTGCCACCAGCAGAGGTTATGGGGGCAGCAATCAGCCCCAGCATTTT.

This clonotype showed up many times. This chain connects TRBV11-2 to TRBJ2-1; 7 bases match TRBD2. The V segment lost 4 bases and the J segment 9 bases; nucleotides outside the gene matches: 6. The CDR3 is made up of 13 amino acids. The germline gives CDR1 SGHAT, CDR2 FQNNGV. CDR3 DNA sequence: TGTGCCAGCAGCTCTGGGGGGGAAGGTGAGCAGTTCTTC. This codes for CASSSGGEGEQFF.

The chain carries TRBV7-8 and TRBJ2-7; TRBD1 might be the D (5 bases). With 8 bases removed from V and 3 bases from J, the gap between germline ends came to 8 bases. Germline CDR1 reads SGHVS; CDR2 reads FQNEAQ. This CDR3 spans 11 amino acids. The CDR3: CASPQGYEQYF. CDR3 nucleotides: TGTGCCAGCCCGCAGGGCTACGAGCAGTACTTC.

The rearrangement uses TRBV2 and TRBJ2-7; 15 bases match TRBD2. V shed 10 bases and J 6 bases; nucleotides not matched to a gene: 7. Germline V gene sequence: CDR1 SNHLY, CDR2 FYNNEI. The CDR3 is 14 amino acids. The CDR3 bases are TGTGCCATCGCCCGGACTAGCGGGAGGGTCGAGCAGTACTTC. It encodes CAIARTSGRVEQYF.

This clonotype was picked up many times. V and J are TRBV28 and TRBJ2-3; tentatively, D is TRBD1 (5 bases). Germline loops: CDR1 MDHEN, CDR2 SYDVKM. V lost 11 bases and J 0 bases, leaving 12 bases between the germline ends. The CDR3 sequence is 13 residues long. The CDR3 nucleotides are TGTGCCGTAAAGGGGCTTAGCACAGATACGCAGTATTTT. Protein sequence: CAVKGLSTDTQYF.

In this sample, this clonotype turned up many times. The chain joins TRBV6-5 to TRBJ2-1; 7 bases are shared with TRBD2. The ends lost 2 bases at V and 4 bases at J; junction bases unmatched: 8. The germline gives CDR1 MNHEY, CDR2 SVGAGI. CDR3 length equals 16 residues. The CDR3 DNA sequence: TGTGCCAGCAGTTACGTCGCGGGAGCGCTTTACAATGAGCAGTTCTTC. Translated: CASSYVAGALYNEQFF.

The CDR3 is CSARAEEGNSPLHF. In DNA form, the CDR3 reads TGCAGTGCTAGAGCAGAAGAAGGCAATTCACCCCTCCACTTT. The genes are TRBV20-1 and TRBJ1-6; D remains unclear. Trimming pared 1 base from V and 7 bases from J, leaving 11 bases between. Looked up from germline, CDR1 is DFQATT and CDR2 is SNEGSKA (reference sequence). This CDR3 has 14 residues.

This clonotype occurred many times. V and J are TRBV3-1 and TRBJ2-3; 7 nucleotides align to TRBD2. The junction had 5 bases not matched to a gene; V was cut back by 1 base and J by 1 base. Germline CDR1 is LGHDT and CDR2 is YNNKEL (reference sequence). The CDR3 covers 16 residues. As DNA, the CDR3 is TGTGCCAGCAGCCAAGGGGGAGGGCCTCGCACAGATACGCAGTATTTT. It translates to CASSQGGGPRTDTQYF.

This clonotype has a count of ten or more. This chain links TRBV9 with TRBJ1-3, with 8 bases matching TRBD1. Germline V CDR1 and CDR2: SGDLS, YYNGEE. This CDR3 comprises 15 residues. Trimming at V came to 2 bases and at J to 2 bases, leaving 3 bases not matched to a gene. The CDR3 reads CASSVDRAAGNTIYF. The CDR3 DNA is TGTGCCAGCAGCGTGGACAGGGCAGCTGGAAACACCATATATTTT.